This T cell receptor beta chain originates from a study of T cells in Graves' hyperthyroidism and ophthalmopathy (dated by TCRdb to about 2019). As for the study more broadly: A discovery cohort of roughly 100 patients, about 40 with Graves' ophthalmopathy and 57 with stable Graves' hyperthyroidism, was used to find distinguishing TCR V-J signatures. The paper describes TCR Vbeta CDR3 sequencing of roughly 130 peripheral blood samples, made up of fewer than 50 ophthalmopathy patients, some 76 hyperthyroidism patients and some 17 progressor patients. Following sampling, methimazole starting at 30 mg daily was given to hyperthyroidism patients, and high-dose intravenous methylprednisolone was given to ophthalmopathy patients. The study also compared thyroid tissue and blood T-cell repertoires from 6 or 7 Graves' hyperthyroidism patients. The roughly 94 discovery patients were randomly split 7:3 into training and test sets. Prospective prediction of ophthalmopathy was tested in an independent validation cohort consisting of fewer than 20 hyperthyroidism patients and 15 to 17 patients who later progressed to ophthalmopathy.

Any patient with an uncontrolled infection, another autoimmune disease, pregnancy or lactation was excluded. Clinical symptoms, serum thyroxine and TRAb, thyroid ultrasound, and orbital computed tomography formed the basis for the diagnoses. Total RNA was extracted using Trizol reagent, and RNA quality was assessed on an Agilent 2100 Bioanalyzer. TCR beta CDR3 regions were amplified from RNA transcripts. For the first round of RT-PCR on the TCR CDR3, the HTBI primer set was used together with the Qiagen OneStep RT-PCR kit. The libraries were constructed in a second round of multiplex PCR and then size-selected and purified. Sequencing of the libraries was done on an Illumina HiSeq2000 using paired-end 100 bp reads. The paper's processing steps were these. SOAPnuke was used to process the raw data, throwing out any read that contained adapters or uncalled bases, had a mean Phred below 15, or lacked an exact constant-primer or identifier match. COPE v1.2.5 was used to merge high-quality paired reads, and clonotypes were defined as unique nucleotide sequences. Clonotypes were aligned to IMGT TRBV, TRBD and TRBJ reference segments using MiTCR v1.1. Only V-J combinations with frequency above 0.0001, covering roughly 99% of repertoires, were analysed. The TCS score was defined as F50 (clonal expansion) divided by E x V (chaos), with BLOSUM62-based TCRdist calculated between CDR3 peptides within each V-J. Welch's t-statistics and random forest reduced around 510 V-J features to about 12, which were used in a naive Bayes classifier (R e1071). The Morisita-Horn index was used to measure how similar the thyroid and blood repertoires were. TCRdb trimmed public reads at Q25 via fastp, called clones via MiXCR and kept in-frame beta chains. Duplicate CDR3 protein sequences are folded into a single record with the most common DNA and genes. These V and J calls originate from TCRdb's pipeline instead of the authors' own analysis. Across this sample there are about 660,000 distinct CDR3 sequences, with approximately 42% seen only once. In total, the top ten clones hold under 8% of the sample.

Overall results and qualifications from the work: Blood samples also contained most of the expanded thyroid clonotypes (frequency above 0.001), which suggests that blood repertoires may reflect thyroid immune responses. During validation, the model predicted progression to ophthalmopathy a median of around 7 months ahead of onset, with approximately 70% sensitivity and 72.22% specificity. No statistical method was used to set the sample size in advance, and investigators knew the group allocation. A model built on a 13 V-J signature distinguished ophthalmopathy from stable hyperthyroidism, reaching 85% to 90% sensitivity and about 81% specificity in cross-validation and 80%/75% in testing.

As regards this clonotype: Its antigen is not yet known. Per-base qualities were not stored, and no clone one base away is much larger.

CDR1 and CDR2 (SGHVS, FNYEAQ) derive from the germline V gene. V was cut back by 1 base and J by 0 bases, leaving a gap of 9 bases between them. The CDR3 spans 15 residues, from the cysteine through the phenylalanine. The entry retains the CDR3 DNA only, 45 bases that are in frame from base 1. The chain was built from TRBV7-6 and TRBJ1-1; the D gene is not confidently resolved. This clonotype was sampled from an adult man with Graves' disease, either hyperthyroidism or ophthalmopathy (not recorded which). The sequencing input was peripheral blood or thyroid tissue (not recorded which). The CDR3 corresponds to CASSLGAEMNTEAFF. The DNA reads TGTGCCAGCAGCTTAGGGGCAGAGATGAACACTGAAGCTTTCTTT.